Detailed here is one T cell receptor beta chain. The data were taken from a study of blood T cell repertoires in COVID-19. Turning to the study itself: Both acute and convalescent COVID-19 samples were obtained from the United States, Italy and Spain. T cells, B-cell-depleted T cells, or PBMCs provided the cDNA or gDNA that served as material.

It was during active infection that Seattle patients were enrolled and then longitudinally followed. Per the study methods: Nucleated cell number was recorded as an estimate derived from reference gene primer amplification. The table came from immunoSEQ multiplex PCR; TCRdb's copy has only in-frame clones and leaves some out. V and J calls and clone size are those listed in that table; D and trimming were worked out from the DNA. Of about 410,000 clones listed, approximately 90% are singletons. This CDR3 is built from 15 residues. CDR1 is MDHEN, CDR2 SYDVKM, per germline. Trimming took 4 bases from V and 5 from J; bases not matched to a gene: 6.

The receptor's source is a woman aged 35 to 49 with COVID-19, enrolled during active disease. The J gene is TRBJ2-5, the V gene TRBV28; the match to TRBD2 covers 11 bases. The sample was peripheral blood. CDR3 sequence (DNA): TGTGCCAGCAGTTCACCGGGACTAGCGGCGGAGACCCAGTACTTC. Its protein product is CASSSPGLAAETQYF. The complete variable domain, with remaining parts taken from reference TRBV28 and TRBJ2-5, reads DVKVTQSSRYLVKRTGEKVFLECVQDMDHENMFWYRQDPGLGLRLIYFSYDVKMKEKGDIPEGYSVSREKKERFSLILESASTNQTSMYLCASSSPGLAAETQYFGPGTRLLVL.